This record covers a single TCR beta chain. What it binds is not known. This record belongs to a study of cytomegalovirus exposure and HLA in healthy donors. Study-wide context: Later analysis reported that the 95 to 150 validation repertoires shared the platform of the roughly 700 first-cohort repertoires. Study conclusions and caveats: Most TCR sequences were rare, but some public TCRs occurred in many donors. In vitro data verified a few CMV-associated chains as specific for CMV antigens. Among TCR beta chains, those listed as cytomegalovirus-associated numbered over 150.

Germline V lookup: CDR1 SGHRS, CDR2 YFSETQ. Trimming left V 2 bases short and J 4 bases short, with 9 bases between. The CDR3 loop spans 13 amino acids. Sequencing was performed with immunoSEQ multiplex PCR; in TCRdb, only in-frame clones are kept and a portion is missing. Among some 230,000 clones listed, around nine tenths were seen once. The chain employs TRBV5-1 and TRBJ1-1; D gene uncertain. This TCR was sampled from a woman aged 18-30 years in good health and CMV-seronegative. The specimen was PBMCs. The CDR3 protein is CASSLTGVTEAFF. The CDR3 DNA is TGCGCCAGCAGCTTAACGGGAGTCACTGAAGCTTTCTTT.